Sequencing of this TCR beta chain was carried out in a study of CD8+CD57+ T cells in acquired aplastic anemia. Overall study: DNA from sorted CD4+ and CD8+ cells averaged about 3.2 ug. Where healthy donors were concerned, CD4+ cells averaged about 11 million reads. Broader study findings: Overlapping CD8+ CDR3 repertoires of patients and controls contained approximately 28 shared sequences.

This clonotype showed up just a few times. Its antigen is unknown. CDR3 and TCR beta VDJ profiling relied on a genomic DNA template. Via MiXCR, TCRdb re-called the reads, giving one row per CDR3 protein. The sample holds about 48,000 distinct CDR3 sequences; around two thirds are singletons and the top ten take 30% to 40%. Germline V gene lookup returns CDR1 SEHNR and CDR2 FQNEAQ (reference sequence). V lost 4 bases and J 7 bases, leaving 11 bases between the germline ends. CDR3 length: 12 residues. The sample was sorted CD4+, CD8+, or CD8+CD57+ T cells (not recorded which) from PBMCs. V is TRBV7-9 and J is TRBJ2-7; no firm D call. The source of this sequence is a human donor in good health, serving as a control. The CDR3 DNA sequence: TGTGCCAGCAGCTCCCTCTCACGTGAGCAGTACTTC. It is translated as CASSSLSREQYF.